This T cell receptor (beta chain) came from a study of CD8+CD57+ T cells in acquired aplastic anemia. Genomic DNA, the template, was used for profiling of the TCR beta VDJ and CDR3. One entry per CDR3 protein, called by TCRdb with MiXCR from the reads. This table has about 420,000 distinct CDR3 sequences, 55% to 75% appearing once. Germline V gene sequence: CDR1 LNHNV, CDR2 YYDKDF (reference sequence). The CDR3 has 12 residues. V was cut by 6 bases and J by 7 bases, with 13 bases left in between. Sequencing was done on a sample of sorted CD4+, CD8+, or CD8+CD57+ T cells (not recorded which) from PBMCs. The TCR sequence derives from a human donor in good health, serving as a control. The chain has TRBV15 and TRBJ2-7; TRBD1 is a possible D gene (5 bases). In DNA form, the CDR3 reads TGTGCCACCAGAGGGGAAGACTTAGAGCAGTACTTC. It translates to CATRGEDLEQYF.